This T cell receptor (beta chain) is drawn from a study of T-cell memory formation after mild COVID-19. V lost 6 bases to trimming and J lost 7 bases; unmatched junction nucleotides: 8. The CDR3 contains 12 residues. Germline V lookup: CDR1 SQVTM, CDR2 ANQGSEA. The table lists this clonotype with a few counts. TCR alpha and TCR beta cDNA libraries carrying sample barcodes and UMIs came from 5'RACE with constant-segment primers. TCRdb analysed the 5' RACE reads with MiXCR anew, one entry per CDR3 protein. The data show around 200,000 distinct CDR3 sequences, about 27% seen once. This TCR derives from an adult woman who had mild COVID-19 (a few samples of this study predate the infection). Cell type and time point are not known. Sequencing was performed on PBMCs or a T cell subset sorted from them (not recorded which). V is TRBV29-1 and J is TRBJ1-1; 7 bases agree with TRBD1. The CDR3 reads CSVGDREGEAFF. CDR3 nucleotides: TGCAGCGTGGGTGACAGGGAGGGTGAAGCTTTCTTT.